The source of this TCR beta chain is a study of blood T cell repertoires in COVID-19. Study as a whole: In each case, the material was cDNA or gDNA derived from T cells, B-cell-depleted T cells, or PBMCs.

Trimming cost V 4 bases and J 10 bases, with 18 bases left between them. Per germline, CDR1 KGHDR and CDR2 SFDVKD. The CDR3 consists of 14 residues. The repertoire was sequenced with immunoSEQ multiplex PCR; TCRdb's copy has only in-frame clones and lacks some. The sample yields roughly 180,000 clones, about 78% seen once. Material for sequencing was peripheral blood. This TCR was recovered from a woman between 45 and 65 years old with active or convalescent COVID-19. The gene calls are TRBV24-1 and TRBJ1-1; unclear D gene. CDR3 DNA: TGTGCCACCAGTGAGCCAAACAGCCTTCGGGGAGCTTTCTTT. Translation: CATSEPNSLRGAFF.